This passage covers 14 T cell receptor beta chains from one sample sequenced in a study of control samples from healthy donors and cancer patients. The table came from immunoSEQ multiplex PCR; TCRdb's copy has only in-frame clones and leaves some out. The profile shows about 75,000 clones, roughly 94% of them singletons. Sequenced material: blood. All receptors come from a middle-aged woman in good health.

V and J are TRBV29-1 and TRBJ2-3; TRBD2 agrees at 9 bases. CDR1 is SQVTM, CDR2 ANQGSEA, per germline. This CDR3 contains 16 residues. V gave up 7 bases and J gave up 0 bases; unmatched junction bases: 11. As DNA, the CDR3 is TGCAGCGCCCCAGGTCCGACTAGCGGTAGCACAGATACGCAGTATTTT. Amino acid sequence: CSAPGPTSGSTDTQYF.

The rearrangement links TRBV28 to TRBJ1-2, with 8 bases matching TRBD1. This CDR3 is built from 13 residues. CDR1 and CDR2 (germline): MDHEN, SYDVKM. Unmatched junction bases numbered 8, after V lost 7 bases and J lost 7 bases. The CDR3 loop is CASTERTGFGYTF. Written as DNA, the CDR3 is TGTGCCAGCACCGAGAGGACAGGGTTTGGCTACACCTTC.

The chain uses TRBV4-3 and TRBJ1-2, with D tentatively TRBD1 (5 bases). Looked up from germline, CDR1 is LGHNA and CDR2 is YSLEER. V was shortened by 1 base and J by 4 bases, with 16 bases between the two germline ends. The CDR3 runs 16 residues. DNA of the CDR3: TGCGCCAGCAGCCAAGGTGGCGGGGCGGAGGGCTATGGCTACACCTTC. This gives the protein CASSQGGGAEGYGYTF.

The chain recombines TRBV18 with TRBJ1-2; D is perhaps TRBD1 (5 bases). Germline lookup yields CDR1 KGHSH and CDR2 LQKENI. Between the trimmed V and J ends, which lost 2 bases and 5 bases, there was a span of 12 bases. The CDR3 spans 14 residues. The CDR3 DNA follows: TGTGCCAGCTCACCAACACCGGGACCATATGGCTACACCTTC. This sequence encodes CASSPTPGPYGYTF.

The gene calls are TRBV6-6 and TRBJ2-1; D remains unclear. Between the trimmed V and J ends, which lost 2 bases and 6 bases, there was a span of 5 bases. Germline CDR1 reads MNHNY; CDR2 reads SVGAGI (reference sequence). The CDR3 sequence is 12 residues long. The CDR3, as DNA: TGTGCCAGCAGTTACGACGTCAATGAGCAGTTCTTC. Translating it yields CASSYDVNEQFF.

The chain couples TRBV10-3 to TRBJ1-5, with D unresolved. Germline CDR1 reads ENHRY; CDR2 reads SYGVKD. Trimming shortened V by 0 bases and J by 4 bases, and 13 bases separated the two germline ends. This CDR3 region has 16 residues. The DNA of the CDR3 is TGTGCCATCAGTGAGTCGAAGTCGGGTGCTAATCAGCCCCAGCATTTT. Translating it yields CAISESKSGANQPQHF.

The chain recombines TRBV6-5 with TRBJ2-7; maybe TRBD1 (5 bases). Trimming cost V 6 bases and J 1 base, with 10 bases left between them. The CDR3 has 13 residues. In germline, CDR1 is MNHEY, CDR2 SVGAGI. In DNA form, the CDR3 reads TGTGCCAGCAGGCGCAGGGATTCCTACGAGCAGTACTTC. Its translation is CASRRRDSYEQYF.

This chain joins TRBV2 and TRBJ2-1; the D call may be TRBD1 or TRBD2 (5 bases each). The CDR3 length is 15 residues. V dropped 6 bases and J dropped 4 bases, with 16 bases sitting between them. Germline assignment: CDR1 SNHLY and CDR2 FYNNEI. The CDR3 reads CASSKTGTGYNEQFF. CDR3 nucleotides: TGTGCCAGCAGCAAAACGGGGACCGGTTACAATGAGCAGTTCTTC. The full variable domain, with the rest looked up from reference TRBV2 and TRBJ2-1, is EPEVTQTPSHQVTQMGQEVILRCVPISNHLYFYWYRQILGQKVEFLVSFYNNEISEKSEIFDDQFSVERPDGSNFTLKIRSTKLEDSAMYFCASSKTGTGYNEQFFGPGTRLTVL.

The chain employs TRBV14 and TRBJ2-2, with a tentative D call TRBD1 (6 bases). Per the germline V gene, CDR1 is SGHDN and CDR2 is FVKESK. The ends were cut back, 5 bases at V and 4 bases at J, with 17 bases in the middle. This CDR3 has 16 residues. DNA for the CDR3: TGTGCCAGCAGCTTTCACTCCGGGACAACCACCGGGGAGCTGTTTTTT. Protein sequence: CASSFHSGTTTGELFF.

This chain joins TRBV20-1 and TRBJ2-1; no definite D call. This CDR3 comprises 11 residues. Germline lookup yields CDR1 DFQATT and CDR2 SNEGSKA (reference sequence). The ends were cut back, 5 bases at V and 7 bases at J, with 9 bases in the middle. CDR3 bases: TGCAGTGCTTATGAGTGGAATGAGCAGTTCTTC. This codes for CSAYEWNEQFF.

The rearrangement links TRBV7-9 to TRBJ1-3, with D tentatively TRBD1 (6 bases). The V end lost 3 bases, the J end lost 3 bases, and 12 bases lay between the germline ends. The CDR3 is 15 amino acids. CDR1 is SEHNR and CDR2 is FQNEAQ in the germline V gene (reference sequence). This CDR3 is CASSLYGGIGNTIYF. The CDR3 DNA is TGTGCCAGCAGCTTGTACGGGGGCATTGGAAACACCATATATTTT.

V gene TRBV19 combines with J gene TRBJ1-5; D uncertain. Germline loops: CDR1 LNHDA, CDR2 SQIVND (reference sequence). The CDR3 sequence is 14 residues long. Trimming removed 6 bases from V and 0 bases from J, with 9 bases in between. For the CDR3, the DNA is TGTGCCAGTAGCCAGAGCCGTAGCAATCAGCCCCAGCATTTT. This encodes CASSQSRSNQPQHF.

The chain carries TRBV10-1 and TRBJ1-4; D is undetermined. V lost 7 bases to trimming and J lost 4 bases, with 13 bases between them. CDR1 is WNHNN and CDR2 is SYGVQD in the germline V gene (reference sequence). The CDR3 has 14 residues. CDR3 sequence (DNA): TGCGCCAGCACCGTTAGGGAGGGTAATGAAAAACTGTTTTTT. As protein: CASTVREGNEKLFF.

The chain joins TRBV12-3 or TRBV12-4 to TRBJ1-5; the match to TRBD1 covers 9 bases. The CDR3 contains 13 residues. V gave up 6 bases and J gave up 6 bases; unmatched junction bases: 3. In DNA, the CDR3 is TGTGCCAGCAGCACAGGGGGCAGTCAGCCCCAGCATTTT. Its translation is CASSTGGSQPQHF.